These T cell receptor beta chains were read from a single sample in a study of blood T cell repertoires in COVID-19. Profiling relied on immunoSEQ multiplex PCR, and the TCRdb table lists in-frame clones only, not all of them. The sample holds approximately 230,000 clones; nearly 90% are singletons and the top ten take under 4%. Sequencing was carried out using peripheral blood. These receptors were obtained from a man between 18 and 29 years old with active or convalescent COVID-19. CDR3s include the opening cysteine and the closing phenylalanine or tryptophan. The order of the fields is CDR3 protein, V gene, J gene.

CASSYFRIEHYGYTF	TRBV6-6	TRBJ1-2
CASSPIRDYGEQFF	TRBV18	TRBJ2-1
CASETGLREKLFF	TRBV7-9	TRBJ1-4
CASSRPTWGDQPQHF	TRBV6-2/TRBV6-3	TRBJ1-5
CASSPSERSAQHF	TRBV12-3/TRBV12-4	TRBJ1-5
CASSASWGVSTDTQYF	TRBV11-3	TRBJ2-3
CASSYLDSRETQYF	TRBV6-6	TRBJ2-5
CASSYSEGAYGYTF	TRBV6-5	TRBJ1-2
CASSQVQTGQGSNQPQHF	TRBV3-1/TRBV3-2	TRBJ1-5
CASSYSGGNTEAFF	TRBV6-2/TRBV6-3	TRBJ1-1
CASSQDSGGSYNEQFF	TRBV4-3	TRBJ2-1
CASSVLWGAGELFF	TRBV6-4	TRBJ2-2
CASSPTVSGNQPQHF	TRBV28	TRBJ1-5
CASSPTGSADTQYF	TRBV18	TRBJ2-3
CASSQDLGGFYEQYF	TRBV4-3	TRBJ2-7
CATSRTGEGYTF	TRBV24-1	TRBJ1-2
CASSGRPYNEQFF	TRBV9	TRBJ2-1
CASSLEGTGLDLNTGELFF	TRBV5-6	TRBJ2-2
CASSGTSGGPTTDTQYF	TRBV2	TRBJ2-3
CASSPETGYTEAFF	TRBV7-6	TRBJ1-1
CASSPRLAGVNEQFF	TRBV5-1	TRBJ2-1
CASSTPGQGENTIYF	TRBV5-4	TRBJ1-3
CASSLLWTAIKNTEAFF	TRBV28	TRBJ1-1
CASSPGTVNTEAFF	TRBV2	TRBJ1-1
CASYLASGDETQYF	TRBV18	TRBJ2-5
CASSLWAGTGGYGYTF	TRBV13	TRBJ1-2
CASSDSQGGTGELFF	TRBV2	TRBJ2-2
CASLGQGGAEAFF	TRBV6-6	TRBJ1-1
CASSVPTGALTYEQYF	TRBV18	TRBJ2-7
CASNRGLNTEAFF	TRBV19	TRBJ1-1
CASSLFPGLSTDTQYF	TRBV5-1	TRBJ2-3
CASSVVQGADTEAFF	TRBV9	TRBJ1-1
CASSPGGEASPLHF	TRBV4-1	TRBJ1-6
CASSLEGLNQPQHF	TRBV5-1	TRBJ1-5
CASSIEAGDYGYTF	TRBV2	TRBJ1-2
CASSHPGMGGETQYF	TRBV3-1/TRBV3-2	TRBJ2-5
CASSVGGQSRNQPQHF	TRBV2	TRBJ1-5
CAWSAPIAGIYNEQFF	TRBV30	TRBJ2-1
CAIMDRGSYEQYF	TRBV10-3	TRBJ2-7
CASSSGTGVFQETQYF	TRBV7-2	TRBJ2-5
CASSLRTGRTEPQHF	TRBV28	TRBJ1-5
CASSQDRAGVGSGYTF	TRBV5-4	TRBJ1-2
CSVAVYRKLFF	TRBV29-1	TRBJ1-4
CASSIVGGQETQYF	TRBV19	TRBJ2-5
CASSSGTSGGRYQETQYF	TRBV19	TRBJ2-5
CASSPSRGLGSNEQFF	TRBV6-2/TRBV6-3	TRBJ2-1
CASSPGTGGYNEQFF	TRBV6-6	TRBJ2-1
CATTTRVRAPLHF	TRBV7-2	TRBJ1-6
CASSLAGNEQFF	TRBV28	TRBJ2-1
CASSISPGTDGYTF	TRBV19	TRBJ1-2
CASSPLHKNTEAFF	TRBV18	TRBJ1-1
CSGAGGLTPNYGYTF	TRBV29-1	TRBJ1-2
CASRGAPHEKLFF	TRBV7-2	TRBJ1-4